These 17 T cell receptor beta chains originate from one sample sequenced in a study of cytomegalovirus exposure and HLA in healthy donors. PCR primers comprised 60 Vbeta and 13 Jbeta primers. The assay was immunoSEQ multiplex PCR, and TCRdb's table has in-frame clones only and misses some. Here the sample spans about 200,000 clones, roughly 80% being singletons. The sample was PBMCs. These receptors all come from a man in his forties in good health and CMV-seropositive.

CDR3 loop: CASSPTGLKNTEAFF. CDR3 nucleotides: TGTGCCAGCAGCCCCACAGGTTTAAAGAACACTGAAGCTTTCTTT. This chain uses TRBV7-9 with TRBJ1-1; the D gene is possibly TRBD1 (5 bases). The length of the CDR3 is 15 residues. Germline loops: CDR1 SEHNR, CDR2 FQNEAQ (reference sequence). Trimming cost V 5 bases and J 1 base, with 14 bases left between them.

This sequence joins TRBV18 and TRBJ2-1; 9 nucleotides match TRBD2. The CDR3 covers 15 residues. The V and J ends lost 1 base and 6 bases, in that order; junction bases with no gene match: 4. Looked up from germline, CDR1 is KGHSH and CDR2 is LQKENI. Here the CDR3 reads CASSPRVAGANEQFF. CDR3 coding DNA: TGTGCCAGCTCACCACGGGTAGCGGGAGCCAATGAGCAGTTCTTC.

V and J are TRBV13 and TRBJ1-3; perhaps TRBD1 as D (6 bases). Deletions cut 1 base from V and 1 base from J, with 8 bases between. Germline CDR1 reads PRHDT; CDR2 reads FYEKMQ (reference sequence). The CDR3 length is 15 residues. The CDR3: CASSLDRASGNTIYF. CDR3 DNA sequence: TGTGCCAGCAGCTTAGACAGGGCGTCTGGAAACACCATATATTTT.

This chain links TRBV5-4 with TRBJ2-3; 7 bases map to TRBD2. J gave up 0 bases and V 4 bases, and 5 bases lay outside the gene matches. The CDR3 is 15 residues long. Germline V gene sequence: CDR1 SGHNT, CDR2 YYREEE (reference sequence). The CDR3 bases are TGTGCCAGCAGCCCCCTCGGGGGGAGCACAGATACGCAGTATTTT. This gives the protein CASSPLGGSTDTQYF.

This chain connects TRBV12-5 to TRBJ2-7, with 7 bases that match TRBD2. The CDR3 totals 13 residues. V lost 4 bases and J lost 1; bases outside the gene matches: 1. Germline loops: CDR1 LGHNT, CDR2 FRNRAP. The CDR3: CASGSSGSYEQYF. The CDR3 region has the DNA TGTGCTAGTGGTTCTAGCGGTTCCTACGAGCAGTACTTC.

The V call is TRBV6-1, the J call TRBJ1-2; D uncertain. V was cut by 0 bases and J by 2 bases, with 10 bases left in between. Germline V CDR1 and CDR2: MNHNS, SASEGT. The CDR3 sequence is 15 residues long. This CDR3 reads CASSEAHTPNYGYTF. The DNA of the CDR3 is TGTGCCAGCAGTGAAGCCCACACCCCCAACTATGGCTACACCTTC.

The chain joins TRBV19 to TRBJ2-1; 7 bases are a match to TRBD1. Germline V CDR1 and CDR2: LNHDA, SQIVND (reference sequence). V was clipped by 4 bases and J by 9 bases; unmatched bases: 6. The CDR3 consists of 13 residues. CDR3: CASSKGAAIEQFF. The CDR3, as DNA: TGTGCCAGTAGTAAGGGGGCTGCAATTGAGCAGTTCTTC.

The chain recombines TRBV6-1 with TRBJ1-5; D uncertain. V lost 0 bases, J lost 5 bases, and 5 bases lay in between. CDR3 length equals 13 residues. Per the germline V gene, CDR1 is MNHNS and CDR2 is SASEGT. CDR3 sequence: CASSEAPDQPQHF. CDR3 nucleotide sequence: TGTGCCAGCAGTGAAGCGCCGGATCAGCCCCAGCATTTT.

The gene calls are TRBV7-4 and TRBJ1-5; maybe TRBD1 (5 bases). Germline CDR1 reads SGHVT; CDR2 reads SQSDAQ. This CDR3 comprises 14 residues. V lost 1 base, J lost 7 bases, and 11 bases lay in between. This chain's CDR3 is CASSLEQGGQPQHF. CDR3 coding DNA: TGTGCCAGCAGCTTAGAGCAGGGAGGGCAGCCCCAGCATTTT.

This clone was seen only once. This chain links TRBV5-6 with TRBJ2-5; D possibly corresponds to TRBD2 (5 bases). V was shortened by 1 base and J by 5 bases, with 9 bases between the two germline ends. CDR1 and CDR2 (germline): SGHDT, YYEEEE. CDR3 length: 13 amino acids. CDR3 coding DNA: TGTGCCAGCAGCTTGTGGGAGACGGAGACCCAGTACTTC. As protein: CASSLWETETQYF.

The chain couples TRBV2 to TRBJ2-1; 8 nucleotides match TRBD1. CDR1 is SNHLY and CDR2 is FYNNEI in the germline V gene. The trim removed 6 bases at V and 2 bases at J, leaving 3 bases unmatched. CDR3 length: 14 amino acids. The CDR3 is CASRETGAYNEQFF. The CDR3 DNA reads TGTGCCAGCAGAGAGACAGGGGCCTACAATGAGCAGTTCTTC.

CDR3 region: CASSQDGTGGIDTQYF. The CDR3, as DNA: TGCGCCAGCAGCCAAGATGGGACAGGGGGCATAGATACGCAGTATTTT. The chain employs TRBV4-1 and TRBJ2-3; the match to TRBD1 covers 12 bases. J gave up 5 bases and V 0 bases, and 3 bases lay outside the gene matches. The CDR3 has 16 amino acids. The germline V gene encodes CDR1 MGHRA and CDR2 YSYEKL.

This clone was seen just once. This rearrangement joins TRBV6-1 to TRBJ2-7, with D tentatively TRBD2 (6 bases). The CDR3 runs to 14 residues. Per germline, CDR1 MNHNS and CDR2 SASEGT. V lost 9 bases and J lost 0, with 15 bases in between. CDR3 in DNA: TGTGCCAGGACGGGAGACGAACCCTCCTACGAGCAGTACGTC. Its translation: CARTGDEPSYEQYV.

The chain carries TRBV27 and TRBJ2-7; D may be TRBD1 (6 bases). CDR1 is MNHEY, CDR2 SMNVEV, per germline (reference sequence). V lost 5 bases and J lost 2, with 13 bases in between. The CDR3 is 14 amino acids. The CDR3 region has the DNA TGTGCCAGCAGTCCCCGGGACACCGCCTACGAGCAGTACTTC. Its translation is CASSPRDTAYEQYF.

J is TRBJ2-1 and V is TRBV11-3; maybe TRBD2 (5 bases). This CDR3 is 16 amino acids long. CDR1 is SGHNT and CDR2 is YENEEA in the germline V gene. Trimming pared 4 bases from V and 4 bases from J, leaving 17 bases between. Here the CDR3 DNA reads TGTGCCAGCAGCTCGAGGAGGACTGGCGATTACAATGAGCAGTTCTTC. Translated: CASSSRRTGDYNEQFF.

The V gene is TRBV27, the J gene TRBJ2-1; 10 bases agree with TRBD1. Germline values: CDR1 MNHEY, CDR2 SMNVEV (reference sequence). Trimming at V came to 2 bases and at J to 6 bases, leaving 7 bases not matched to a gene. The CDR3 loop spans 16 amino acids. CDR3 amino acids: CASSLMGQGFSNEQFF. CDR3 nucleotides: TGTGCCAGCAGTTTAATGGGACAGGGGTTTTCCAATGAGCAGTTCTTC.

The CDR3 sequence is CAISEFASSYNEQFF. The CDR3 nucleotides read TGTGCCATCAGTGAGTTCGCTAGCTCCTACAATGAGCAGTTCTTC. The V gene is TRBV10-3, the J gene TRBJ2-1; D is unclear. V lost 1 base to trimming and J lost 0 bases, with 7 bases between them. From germline, CDR1 is ENHRY and CDR2 SYGVKD. This CDR3 contains 15 residues.